The 29 T cell receptor beta chains given below trace back to one sample, sequenced in a study of cytomegalovirus exposure and HLA in healthy donors. 13 Jbeta primers and 60 Vbeta primers were used for the PCR. Assay used: immunoSEQ multiplex PCR; TCRdb lists only in-frame clones, some missing. The sample lists 130,000 to 150,000 clones; roughly 78% were seen once. Sequenced material: PBMCs. The receptors here all came from a female donor in good health and CMV-seronegative.

In regard to this clone: A junction end diverges from the germline sequence, so it may reflect a read error. This chain uses TRBV5-1 with TRBJ2-5; weak D call: TRBD2 (5 bases). The CDR3 consists of 14 residues. CDR1 SGHRS and CDR2 YFSETQ come from the germline V gene. For the CDR3, the DNA is TGCGCCAGCAGCTTAGGGCTAGCTGAAGAGGCCCAGTACTTC. It yields the protein CASSLGLAEEAQYF.

The gene calls are TRBV6-6 and TRBJ1-2; D call uncertain. Germline CDR1 is MNHNY and CDR2 is SVGAGI (reference sequence). V lost 3 bases and J lost 0, with 11 bases in between. The CDR3 totals 15 residues. CDR3 nucleotides: TGTGCCAGCAGTTATATGGTACTAGCTAACTATGGCTACACCTTC. It specifies CASSYMVLANYGYTF.

This clone was detected a few times. The CDR3 sequence: CASSTGVDSPLHF. The CDR3 region has the DNA TGTGCCAGCAGTACAGGGGTTGATTCACCCCTCCACTTT. V and J are TRBV28 and TRBJ1-6; TRBD1 aligns across 7 bases. V was pared by 5 bases and J by 8 bases, with 3 bases of the junction left unmatched. This CDR3 spans 13 amino acids. CDR1 is MDHEN and CDR2 is SYDVKM in the germline V gene.

The chain joins TRBV9 to TRBJ2-1; 9 nucleotides agree with TRBD2. V lost 4 bases, J lost 10 bases, and 9 bases stayed unmatched. Per germline, CDR1 SGDLS and CDR2 YYNGEE. This CDR3 spans 14 amino acids. CDR3 sequence (DNA): TGTGCCAGCAGCAATAGCGGGGGTGGTCGAGAGCAGTTCTTC. Amino acids: CASSNSGGGREQFF.

V gene TRBV19 combines with J gene TRBJ1-4; 8 nucleotides agree with TRBD1. The germline gives CDR1 LNHDA, CDR2 SQIVND (reference sequence). V shed 3 bases and J 4 bases; nucleotides not matched to a gene: 7. The CDR3 length is 16 residues. Written as DNA, the CDR3 is TGTGCCAGTAGTATTTTTCGACAGGGGCTTAATGAAAAACTGTTTTTT. It specifies CASSIFRQGLNEKLFF.

The chain has TRBV6-1 and TRBJ2-7, with 8 bases lining up with TRBD2. V lost 3 bases to trimming and J lost 3 bases; unmatched junction nucleotides: 4. CDR1 is MNHNS, CDR2 SASEGT, per germline. The CDR3 has 14 amino acids. CDR3 in DNA: TGTGCCAGCAGTGAGGCGGGGGGCTACTACGAGCAGTACTTC. Protein sequence: CASSEAGGYYEQYF.

This clone was detected once. V is TRBV18 and J is TRBJ2-1, with a possible D match to TRBD2 (6 bases). The CDR3 extends over 14 amino acids. Germline loops: CDR1 KGHSH, CDR2 LQKENI. Trimming shortened V by 3 bases and J by 4 bases, and 10 bases separated the two germline ends. Written as DNA, the CDR3 is TGTGCCAGCTCACCTGCCGGGACTTACAATGAGCAGTTCTTC. It is translated as CASSPAGTYNEQFF.

In its sample, this clone was seen once. The chain couples TRBV28 to TRBJ2-1; 7 bases agree with TRBD2. CDR1 and CDR2 (germline): MDHEN, SYDVKM. CDR3 length equals 14 residues. The junction had 7 bases not matched to a gene; V was cut back by 4 bases and J by 7 bases. For the CDR3, the DNA is TGTGCCAGCAGTTGGACTAGAAAATCAAATGAGCAGTTCTTC. Protein: CASSWTRKSNEQFF.

The chain carries TRBV2 and TRBJ2-5, with D uncertain. The CDR3 has 14 amino acids. Between the trimmed V and J ends, which lost 7 bases and 9 bases, there was a span of 21 bases. Per the germline V gene, CDR1 is SNHLY and CDR2 is FYNNEI. CDR3 region: CASKRRVALEAQYF. In nucleotides, the CDR3 is TGTGCCAGCAAAAGAAGAGTAGCCCTTGAGGCCCAGTACTTC.

This chain uses TRBV5-4 with TRBJ1-3; D is undetermined. CDR1 is SGHNT and CDR2 is YYREEE in the germline V gene (reference sequence). V lost 4 bases and J lost 0, with 8 bases in between. The CDR3 covers 14 residues. The CDR3 here is CASSIEPSGNTIYF. Here the CDR3 DNA reads TGTGCCAGCAGCATAGAACCCTCTGGAAACACCATATATTTT.

This chain links TRBV19 with TRBJ1-2; 10 bases are shared with TRBD1. Germline-derived CDR1 and CDR2 are LNHDA and SQIVND (reference sequence). The J segment lost 4 bases and the V segment lost 3 bases, leaving 2 bases of the junction unmatched. CDR3 length: 14 amino acids. The CDR3 DNA is TGTGCCAGTAGTATTGGACAGGGGGGCTATGGCTACACCTTC. It encodes CASSIGQGGYGYTF.

The chain combines TRBV2 with TRBJ1-1; D may be TRBD1 (6 bases). V was clipped by 7 bases and J by 1 base, with 16 bases between them. Germline CDR1 and CDR2: SNHLY and FYNNEI. The CDR3 is made up of 15 amino acids. The CDR3 protein is CASKQGPPQNTEAFF. The CDR3 DNA sequence: TGTGCCAGCAAACAGGGACCCCCACAGAACACTGAAGCTTTCTTT.

This clone occurred once. The V and J genes are TRBV5-8 and TRBJ1-1, with 7 bases that match TRBD1. This CDR3 region has 12 residues. The V and J ends lost 3 bases and 7 bases, in that order; junction bases with no gene match: 3. Germline assignment: CDR1 SGHTS and CDR2 YDEGEE. CDR3 in amino acids: CASSWGQREAFF. The CDR3 DNA reads TGTGCCAGCAGCTGGGGACAGCGTGAAGCTTTCTTT. Full variable domain (remainder filled in from reference TRBV5-8 and TRBJ1-1): EAGVTQSPTHLIKTRGQQATLRCSPISGHTSVYWYQQALGLGLQFLLWYDEGEERNRGNFPPRFSGRQFPNYSSELNVNALELEDSALYLCASSWGQREAFFGQGTRLTVV.

This chain uses TRBV29-1 with TRBJ2-1, with a weak D call TRBD1 (5 bases). From germline, CDR1 is SQVTM and CDR2 ANQGSEA. The CDR3 length is 11 residues. V was cut by 5 bases and J by 8 bases, with 10 bases left in between. The chain's CDR3 is CSVRGIDEQFF. CDR3 coding DNA: TGCAGCGTTAGGGGAATCGATGAGCAGTTCTTC.

The chain combines TRBV18 with TRBJ1-3; the match to TRBD1 covers 8 bases. The CDR3 is made up of 15 amino acids. V gave up 3 bases and J gave up 4 bases; unmatched junction bases: 5. Germline assignment: CDR1 KGHSH and CDR2 LQKENI. CDR3 DNA sequence: TGTGCCAGCTCACCTAGGACAGGGACCGGAAACACCATATATTTT. Amino acids: CASSPRTGTGNTIYF.

This chain uses TRBV4-2 with TRBJ1-6, with 8 bases aligning to TRBD1. The J segment lost 7 bases and the V segment lost 3 bases, leaving 2 bases of the junction unmatched. Germline values: CDR1 LGHNA, CDR2 YNFKEQ. The CDR3 contains 14 residues. CDR3 loop: CASSQQGANSPLHF. As DNA, the CDR3 is TGTGCCAGCAGCCAGCAGGGGGCCAATTCACCCCTCCACTTT.

The V and J genes are TRBV5-1 and TRBJ2-5; D possibly corresponds to TRBD1 (5 bases). The J call may be wrong; the DNA end is better matched by TRBJ2-7. Germline values: CDR1 SGHRS, CDR2 YFSETQ. CDR3 length: 13 amino acids. CDR3 coding DNA: TGCGCCAGCAGTGAAGACAGCTCCTACGAGCAGTACTTC. Amino acid sequence: CASSEDSSYEQYF.

This rearrangement joins TRBV5-4 to TRBJ2-1; 10 nucleotides line up with TRBD1. The junction had 14 bases not matched to a gene; V was cut back by 5 bases and J by 9 bases. The germline V gene has CDR1 SGHNT and CDR2 YYREEE (reference sequence). This CDR3 spans 16 amino acids. The CDR3 DNA follows: TGTGCCAGCAGAAACGGGACAGGGGCATGGTCGGGTGAGCAGTTCTTC. It codes for CASRNGTGAWSGEQFF.

About this clone itself: At one end the junction does not follow the germline gene, possibly because of a read error. The chain is built from TRBV7-9 and TRBJ2-1; 10 bases map to TRBD1. CDR1 and CDR2 (germline): SEHNR, FQNEAQ (reference sequence). This CDR3 is built from 12 residues. The CDR3 coding sequence is TGTGCCAGCGGGGACAGGGGTAGCCCCTCCGTCTTC. As protein: CASGDRGSPSVF.

The rearrangement uses TRBV27 and TRBJ2-7; 8 bases line up with TRBD1. The germline V gene encodes CDR1 MNHEY and CDR2 SMNVEV (reference sequence). Trimming took 6 bases from V and 2 from J; bases not matched to a gene: 12. CDR3 length equals 16 residues. The CDR3 region is CASSQPPGQETYEQYF. The CDR3 bases are TGTGCCAGCAGCCAACCGCCGGGACAGGAGACCTACGAGCAGTACTTC.

V and J are TRBV6-4 and TRBJ2-3; 8 nucleotides align to TRBD2. Per germline, CDR1 MRHNA and CDR2 SNTAGT. The V gene end was trimmed by 5 bases and the J gene end by 4 bases; junction bases not matched to a gene: 8. This CDR3 is built from 15 residues. The CDR3 coding sequence is TGTGCCAGCAGTCCCAGCGGGAGCGGGTCAGATACGCAGTATTTT. It specifies CASSPSGSGSDTQYF.

The V call is TRBV29-1, the J call TRBJ1-3, with a tentative D call TRBD1 (5 bases). Germline loops: CDR1 SQVTM, CDR2 ANQGSEA. Trimming took 6 bases from V and 0 from J, leaving 12 bases between them. The CDR3 runs to 14 residues. The CDR3 sequence is CSVLLGGSGNTIYF. DNA of the CDR3: TGCAGCGTCCTGCTGGGGGGCTCTGGAAACACCATATATTTT.

A few counts support this clone. The chain combines TRBV7-2 with TRBJ1-3, with D perhaps TRBD1 (6 bases). V was clipped by 1 base and J by 2 bases, with 15 bases between them. This CDR3 comprises 17 residues. CDR1 SGHTA and CDR2 FQGNSA come from the germline V gene. CDR3 DNA sequence: TGTGCCAGCAGCTTAGATCCGGGACATCGAGCTGGAAACACCATATATTTT. Translating gives CASSLDPGHRAGNTIYF.

The sample holds a few counts of this clone. The chain has TRBV6-5 and TRBJ2-1; TRBD2 agrees at 8 bases. CDR3 size: 16 residues. V was pared by 3 bases and J by 4 bases, with 8 bases of the junction left unmatched. Germline V gene lookup returns CDR1 MNHEY and CDR2 SVGAGI. The CDR3 sequence: CASSYTAGGEYNEQFF. The DNA for the CDR3 is TGTGCCAGCAGTTATACGGCGGGAGGAGAATACAATGAGCAGTTCTTC.

The chain carries TRBV28 and TRBJ1-2; the match to TRBD1 covers 9 bases. With V trimmed by 6 bases and J by 4 bases, 9 bases remained unmatched. The CDR3 extends over 15 amino acids. Germline V gene lookup returns CDR1 MDHEN and CDR2 SYDVKM. In DNA form, the CDR3 reads TGTGCCAGCAGACTACAGGGGGCGCGGGGCTATGGCTACACCTTC. It encodes CASRLQGARGYGYTF.

The gene calls are TRBV25-1 and TRBJ1-2; no firm D call. V lost 3 bases and J lost 5, with 7 bases in between. This CDR3 has 12 amino acids. In germline, CDR1 is MGHDK, CDR2 SYGVNS. The CDR3 region is CASSDAIYGYTF. The DNA for the CDR3 is TGTGCCAGCAGTGACGCGATATATGGCTACACCTTC.

The chain carries TRBV5-1 and TRBJ2-2, with a tentative D call TRBD1 (6 bases). In germline, CDR1 is SGHRS, CDR2 YFSETQ. V lost 4 bases to trimming and J lost 3 bases, with 7 bases between them. The CDR3 runs to 13 residues. The CDR3, as DNA: TGCGCCAGCAGCCCAGGGGACACCGGGGAGCTGTTTTTT. This translates into CASSPGDTGELFF. Using reference TRBV5-1 and TRBJ2-2 for the parts outside the CDR3, the full variable domain is KAGVTQTPRYLIKTRGQQVTLSCSPISGHRSVSWYQQTPGQGLQFLFEYFSETQRNKGNFPGRFSGRQFSNSRSEMNVSTLELGDSALYLCASSPGDTGELFFGEGSRLTVL.

This clone showed up just once. The V call is TRBV7-9, the J call TRBJ1-5, with D maybe TRBD1 (5 bases). Per the germline V gene, CDR1 is SEHNR and CDR2 is FQNEAQ (reference sequence). V lost 8 bases and J lost 3, with 23 bases in between. The CDR3 covers 17 residues. This chain's CDR3 is CASLPPRGKEYNQPQHF. Here the CDR3 DNA reads TGTGCCAGCCTCCCCCCCCGGGGGAAGGAGTACAATCAGCCCCAGCATTTT.

This clone came up once. The chain employs TRBV28 and TRBJ2-7; D might be TRBD1 (5 bases). V gave up 3 bases and J gave up 0 bases, with 12 bases separating them. Germline V gives CDR1 MDHEN, CDR2 SYDVKM. The CDR3 length is 15 residues. CDR3 bases: TGTGCCAGCAGTTTTCAGGGCAGGAGCTCCTACGAGCAGTACTTC. It specifies CASSFQGRSSYEQYF.